The 23 T cell receptor beta chains in this list originate from one sample, sequenced in a study of vaccination and CD4 T cells after COVID-19. Treatment denoted: approximately nine-day PBMC culture with coronavirus spike peptide pools or control peptides (ViraFEST assay). With the Oncomine TCR Beta short-read assay, DNA from cultured CD4+ T cells was sequenced. MiXCR was run by TCRdb on the PCR reads, yielding one entry per CDR3 protein. The table lists 10,000 to 15,000 distinct CDR3 sequences, roughly 60% of them singletons, with approximately 12% in the top ten. The antigens for these receptors are not known. Sequencing input: CD4+ T cells from blood, cultured in vitro. Receptors were obtained from a human donor who had recovered from COVID-19.

This chain joins TRBV11-3 and TRBJ1-3; D gene unclear. The V end lost 1 base, the J end lost 3 bases, and 16 bases lay between the germline ends. The CDR3 has 17 residues. CDR1 is SGHNT, CDR2 YENEEA, per germline. This CDR3 reads CASSLGGSDRHGNTIYF. The CDR3 DNA reads TGTGCCAGCAGCTTAGGAGGGTCGGATCGACATGGAAACACCATATATTTT.

V is TRBV6-1 and J is TRBJ2-7; TRBD2 agrees at 9 bases. The CDR3 loop spans 15 amino acids. The V segment lost 2 bases and the J segment 5 bases; nucleotides outside the gene matches: 7. CDR1 is MNHNS and CDR2 is SASEGT in the germline V gene. CDR3 sequence reads: CASSEKISGSHEQYF. CDR3 DNA: TGTGCCAGCAGTGAAAAGATTAGCGGGAGCCACGAGCAGTACTTC.

This clonotype appeared a single time. The V call is TRBV10-3, the J call TRBJ1-2; D ambiguous. The CDR3 spans 11 residues. Trimming stripped 3 bases from V and 4 bases from J, with 3 bases between. From germline, CDR1 is ENHRY and CDR2 SYGVKD. Here the CDR3 DNA reads TGTGCCATCAGTGACAGCTATGGCTACACCTTC. Protein product: CAISDSYGYTF.

The chain couples TRBV10-2 to TRBJ2-7; 9 bases line up with TRBD1. The junction had 2 bases not matched to a gene; V was cut back by 0 bases and J by 5 bases. The CDR3 has 14 amino acids. Germline CDR1 WSHSY, CDR2 SAAADI. The CDR3 DNA reads as TGCGCCAGCAGTGAGTCGAGGACAGGGGACGAGCAGTACTTC. This codes for CASSESRTGDEQYF.

The gene calls are TRBV7-6 and TRBJ2-7, with 9 bases fitting TRBD1. V trimming: 5 bases; J trimming: 6 bases; junction bases outside the gene matches: 8. The CDR3 has 14 amino acids. CDR1 and CDR2 from the germline V gene are SGHVS and FNYEAQ. The CDR3: CASSGWDRAIEQYF. CDR3 nucleotides: TGTGCCAGCAGCGGATGGGACAGGGCTATCGAGCAGTACTTC. Filled out from reference TRBV7-6 and TRBJ2-7, the complete variable domain reads GAGVSQSPRYKVTKRGQDVALRCDPISGHVSLYWYRQALGQGPEFLTYFNYEAQQDKSGLPNDRFSAERPEGSISTLTIQRTEQRDSAMYRCASSGWDRAIEQYFGPGTRLTVT.

The chain employs TRBV7-2 and TRBJ1-1; 7 bases match TRBD1. The ends lost 1 base at V and 3 bases at J; junction bases unmatched: 5. Germline-derived CDR1 and CDR2 are SGHTA and FQGNSA. This CDR3 contains 15 residues. CDR3 loop: CASSLVQGGHTEAFF. The CDR3 nucleotides are TGTGCCAGCAGCTTAGTTCAGGGGGGCCACACTGAAGCTTTCTTT.

The rearrangement uses TRBV6-1 and TRBJ1-4; tentatively, D is TRBD1 (5 bases). The V end lost 1 base, the J end lost 5 bases, and 11 bases lay between the germline ends. The germline CDR1 and CDR2 sequences are MNHNS and SASEGT. The CDR3 consists of 15 residues. For the CDR3, the DNA is TGTGCCAGCAGTGAAGGTGGGGCAGGCAATGAAAAACTGTTTTTT. Encoded protein: CASSEGGAGNEKLFF.

This clonotype is classed as medium-sized. The CDR3 region has the DNA TGTGCCAGCTCACCCCGACTAGCGAGCACAGATACGCAGTATTTT. Protein: CASSPRLASTDTQYF. The chain links TRBV18 to TRBJ2-3; 8 bases are a match to TRBD2. J gave up 0 bases and V 3 bases, and 2 bases lay outside the gene matches. CDR1 and CDR2 from the germline V gene are KGHSH and LQKENI. This CDR3 has 15 residues.

The chain links TRBV5-1 to TRBJ2-1; D remains unclear. This CDR3 has 14 amino acids. The V and J ends lost 0 bases and 8 bases respectively, with 12 bases between them. The germline V gene encodes CDR1 SGHRS and CDR2 YFSETQ. The CDR3 bases are TGCGCCAGCAGCTTGGTTAACACAATCGATGAGCAGTTCTTC. It specifies CASSLVNTIDEQFF.

This clonotype rates as large. The chain links TRBV20-1 to TRBJ2-2, with 9 bases that match TRBD1. The germline gives CDR1 DFQATT, CDR2 SNEGSKA (reference sequence). After removal of 1 base from V and 6 bases from J, the junction contained 3 bases not matched to a gene. The CDR3 is made up of 14 amino acids. CDR3 in amino acids: CSARGQGGAGELFF. Here the CDR3 DNA reads TGCAGTGCTAGAGGACAGGGGGGAGCCGGGGAGCTGTTTTTT.

The gene calls are TRBV10-3 and TRBJ1-5; D not resolved. The CDR3 has 12 amino acids. Trimming pared 4 bases from V and 1 base from J, leaving 2 bases between. CDR1 is ENHRY, CDR2 SYGVKD, per germline. The CDR3 DNA sequence: TGTGCCATCAGTGCCAGCAATCAGCCCCAGCATTTT. It translates to CAISASNQPQHF.

The chain combines TRBV20-1 with TRBJ2-5; TRBD2 agrees at 7 bases. Germline loops: CDR1 DFQATT, CDR2 SNEGSKA (reference sequence). V shed 6 bases, J shed 4 bases, and the junction held 11 bases outside the gene matches. This CDR3 comprises 14 residues. The CDR3: CSAPQRDKGETQYF. The CDR3 DNA sequence: TGCAGTGCCCCCCAGCGGGATAAAGGAGAGACCCAGTACTTC.

This clonotype was picked up a small number of times. The chain couples TRBV20-1 to TRBJ2-5; 10 positions match TRBD2. This CDR3 is 17 amino acids long. Germline CDR1 DFQATT, CDR2 SNEGSKA (reference sequence). V shed 0 bases, J shed 2 bases, and the junction held 9 bases outside the gene matches. CDR3 bases: TGCAGTGCTAGAGATCCTAGCGGGAGACCCCTACAAGAGACCCAGTACTTC. Protein product: CSARDPSGRPLQETQYF.

V gene TRBV5-4 combines with J gene TRBJ2-3; TRBD2 matches 7 bases. From germline, CDR1 is SGHNT and CDR2 YYREEE (reference sequence). CDR3 size: 16 residues. J lost 3 bases, V lost 0 bases, and 7 bases had no gene match. The CDR3 spells CASSLAIAGGTDTQYF. Here the CDR3 DNA reads TGTGCCAGCAGCTTGGCCATAGCGGGCGGGACAGATACGCAGTATTTT.

The rearrangement links TRBV6-1 to TRBJ1-6; D remains ambiguous. Germline CDR1 MNHNS, CDR2 SASEGT. V lost 6 bases and J 0 bases, leaving 9 bases between the germline ends. The CDR3 is made up of 15 amino acids. CDR3 in amino acids: CASSPMSSYNSPLHF. CDR3 coding DNA: TGTGCCAGCAGCCCCATGAGCTCCTATAATTCACCCCTCCACTTT.

This clonotype was seen a handful of times. The chain employs TRBV6-1 and TRBJ2-2, with a possible D match to TRBD2 (7 bases). The CDR3 runs to 14 residues. CDR1 and CDR2 (germline): MNHNS, SASEGT. V lost 10 bases to trimming and J lost 2 bases, with 14 bases between them. This chain's CDR3 is CATQRGGNTGELFF. DNA of the CDR3: TGTGCCACCCAAAGGGGGGGCAACACCGGGGAGCTGTTTTTT.

The chain has TRBV6-1 and TRBJ1-5, with 8 nucleotides matching TRBD1. CDR3 size: 16 residues. J lost 6 bases, V lost 1 base, and 8 bases had no gene match. Germline CDR1 is MNHNS and CDR2 is SASEGT. CDR3 in DNA: TGTGCCAGCAGTGAAGTATTTCAGGGGGCGAGTCAGCCCCAGCATTTT. The encoded protein is CASSEVFQGASQPQHF.

The rearrangement uses TRBV20-1 and TRBJ1-2, with 8 bases aligning to TRBD1. This CDR3 spans 13 amino acids. Per germline, CDR1 DFQATT and CDR2 SNEGSKA (reference sequence). The V and J ends lost 6 bases and 0 bases, in that order; junction bases with no gene match: 3. The DNA of the CDR3 is TGCAGTGCCCGGACAGGGCCTAACTATGGCTACACCTTC. Translating gives CSARTGPNYGYTF.

This chain joins TRBV6-5 and TRBJ1-1, with D possibly TRBD1 on 6 matching bases. The CDR3 totals 15 residues. CDR1 is MNHEY and CDR2 is SVGAGI in the germline V gene. Trimming removed 2 bases from V and 0 bases from J, with 10 bases in between. The chain's CDR3 is CASSYGHRVNTEAFF. Here the CDR3 DNA reads TGTGCCAGCAGTTACGGGCACAGGGTGAACACTGAAGCTTTCTTT.

V and J are TRBV27 and TRBJ1-1; 8 bases are a match to TRBD1. J gave up 6 bases and V 7 bases, and 7 bases lay outside the gene matches. The germline CDR1 and CDR2 sequences are MNHEY and SMNVEV (reference sequence). This CDR3 comprises 13 residues. The CDR3 here is CASKTGQVPEAFF. Written as DNA, the CDR3 is TGTGCCAGCAAGACGGGACAGGTGCCTGAAGCTTTCTTT.

The chain combines TRBV29-1 with TRBJ2-1, with 14 bases that match TRBD2. The CDR3 totals 15 residues. CDR1 is SQVTM and CDR2 is ANQGSEA in the germline V gene. The J segment lost 6 bases and the V segment lost 3 bases, leaving 4 bases of the junction unmatched. The DNA of the CDR3 is TGCAGCGTTGATAAGGGACTAGCGGGAGTCAATGAGCAGTTCTTC. This gives the protein CSVDKGLAGVNEQFF.

V and J are TRBV18 and TRBJ1-1; maybe TRBD1 (6 bases). Between the trimmed V and J ends, which lost 4 bases and 0 bases, there was a span of 12 bases. The CDR3 loop spans 15 amino acids. Germline V CDR1 and CDR2: KGHSH, LQKENI. The DNA for the CDR3 is TGTGCCAGCTCACTTGGGGGGCCCATGAACACTGAAGCTTTCTTT. Encoded protein: CASSLGGPMNTEAFF.

The chain employs TRBV7-9 and TRBJ2-2; 13 nucleotides match TRBD2. Germline CDR1 and CDR2: SEHNR and FQNEAQ (reference sequence). V shed 10 bases and J 2 bases; nucleotides not matched to a gene: 7. The CDR3 totals 16 residues. The CDR3 reads CANPPGLAGNTGELFF. The CDR3 nucleotides are TGTGCCAACCCGCCGGGACTAGCGGGAAACACCGGGGAGCTGTTTTTT.